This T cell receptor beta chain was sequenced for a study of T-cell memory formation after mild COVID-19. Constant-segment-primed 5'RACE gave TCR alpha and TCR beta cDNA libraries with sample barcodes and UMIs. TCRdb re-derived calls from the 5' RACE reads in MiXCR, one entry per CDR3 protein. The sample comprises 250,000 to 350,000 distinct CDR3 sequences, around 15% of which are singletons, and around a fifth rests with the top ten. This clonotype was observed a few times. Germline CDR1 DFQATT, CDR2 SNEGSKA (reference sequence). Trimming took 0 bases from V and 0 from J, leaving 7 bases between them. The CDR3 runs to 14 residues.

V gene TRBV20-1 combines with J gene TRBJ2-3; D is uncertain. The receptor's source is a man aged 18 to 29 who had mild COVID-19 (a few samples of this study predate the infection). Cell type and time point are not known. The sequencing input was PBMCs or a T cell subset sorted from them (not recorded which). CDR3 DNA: TGCAGTGCTAGAGATTATGTAAGCACAGATACGCAGTATTTT. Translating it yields CSARDYVSTDTQYF.